The next 25 T cell receptor beta chains were all read from a single sample in a study of T-cell reconstitution after alpha-beta-depleted transplantation in children. Unique molecular identifiers were used to barcode this TCRbeta library. One entry per CDR3 protein, called by TCRdb with MiXCR from the PCR reads. The sample carries about 420,000 distinct CDR3 sequences, roughly 11% recorded once. Sequencing used PBMCs from the stem cell graft donor, obtained from the stem cell graft. The receptors shown here come from a human donor who donated a stem cell graft to a child with acute myeloid leukemia.

CDR3 nucleotides: TGCAGTGCTAGTCCCGGGACAATTTTCTCCACAGATACGCAGTATTTT. It is translated as CSASPGTIFSTDTQYF. This chain uses TRBV20-1 with TRBJ2-3, with TRBD1 as a possible D gene (6 bases). Germline V gene lookup returns CDR1 DFQATT and CDR2 SNEGSKA (reference sequence). This CDR3 is built from 16 residues. V was pared by 3 bases and J by 2 bases, with 18 bases between.

In its sample, this clonotype was seen many times. The gene calls are TRBV20-1 and TRBJ2-4; unclear D gene. Germline V gene sequence: CDR1 DFQATT, CDR2 SNEGSKA (reference sequence). Trimming took off 3 bases at V and 0 bases at J, with 15 bases between the two ends. The CDR3 contains 16 residues. CDR3 in DNA: TGCAGTGCTAGGGGAAGTGGAGTACTAGCCAAAAACATTCAGTACTTC. It encodes CSARGSGVLAKNIQYF.

The V gene is TRBV7-9, the J gene TRBJ2-4; 9 bases agree with TRBD1. J lost 4 bases, V lost 5 bases, and 6 bases had no gene match. Per germline, CDR1 SEHNR and CDR2 FQNEAQ (reference sequence). The CDR3 totals 15 residues. The CDR3 protein is CASSAPGTGKNIQYF. The CDR3 coding sequence is TGTGCCAGCAGCGCGCCCGGGACAGGGAAAAACATTCAGTACTTC.

This clonotype was picked up many times. V gene TRBV5-1 combines with J gene TRBJ2-3, with 11 bases fitting TRBD2. This CDR3 spans 15 amino acids. Unmatched junction bases numbered 4, after V lost 3 bases and J lost 4 bases. Germline CDR1 is SGHRS and CDR2 is YFSETQ. The CDR3 coding sequence is TGCGCCAGCAGCTCGGGACTAGCGGTGCCAGATACGCAGTATTTT. Protein: CASSSGLAVPDTQYF.

The chain carries TRBV7-6 and TRBJ1-3; no definite D call. Trimming pared 4 bases from V and 3 bases from J, leaving 16 bases between. CDR1 is SGHVS and CDR2 is FNYEAQ in the germline V gene. The CDR3 has 16 amino acids. CDR3 nucleotides: TGTGCCAGCAGCTCCCCTCTAGGACCCTGTGGAAACACCATATATTTT. This translates into CASSSPLGPCGNTIYF.

This clonotype has more than one count but fewer than ten. This sequence joins TRBV30 and TRBJ1-1; D call uncertain. Germline assignment: CDR1 GTSNPN and CDR2 SVGIG (reference sequence). Between the trimmed V and J ends, which lost 2 bases and 5 bases, there was a span of 12 bases. The CDR3 has 13 residues. CDR3 coding DNA: TGTGCCTGGAGTAGGAGGTCTGGAACTGAAGCTTTCTTT. Its protein product is CAWSRRSGTEAFF.

The chain is built from TRBV5-1 and TRBJ1-2, with 7 bases that match TRBD1. CDR3 size: 15 residues. Trimming removed 4 bases from V and 8 bases from J; junction bases left unmatched: 14. Germline CDR1 and CDR2: SGHRS and YFSETQ. The CDR3, as DNA: TGCGCCAGCAGCAGAAATCTGAACAGGGGTGACGGCTACACCTTC. Its translation is CASSRNLNRGDGYTF.

The CDR3 bases are TGTGCCAGCACCCATAGCGGGACTAGCACAGATACGCAGTATTTT. This codes for CASTHSGTSTDTQYF. The rearrangement uses TRBV6-1 and TRBJ2-3; 8 nucleotides align to TRBD2. The V gene end was trimmed by 7 bases and the J gene end by 0 bases; junction bases not matched to a gene: 6. This CDR3 has 15 amino acids. CDR1 and CDR2 (germline): MNHNS, SASEGT.

V and J are TRBV5-1 and TRBJ1-1; 10 nucleotides line up with TRBD1. Per the germline V gene, CDR1 is SGHRS and CDR2 is YFSETQ. The V segment lost 4 bases and the J segment 1 base; nucleotides outside the gene matches: 4. This CDR3 has 15 amino acids. The CDR3 bases are TGCGCCAGCAGCGGATGGACAGGGGGGAACACTGAAGCTTTCTTT. Translation gives CASSGWTGGNTEAFF.

This chain uses TRBV29-1 with TRBJ2-5, with D maybe TRBD2 (5 bases). V lost 4 bases and J 4 bases, leaving 10 bases between the germline ends. Germline V gene data show CDR1 as SQVTM and CDR2 as ANQGSEA. The CDR3 covers 12 residues. CDR3 amino acids: CSVGLLVETQYF. CDR3 DNA sequence: TGCAGCGTTGGGTTACTAGTAGAGACCCAGTACTTC.

The chain carries TRBV4-1 and TRBJ2-4; D not certain. The CDR3 is 13 amino acids. Trimming took off 4 bases at V and 5 bases at J, with 9 bases between the two ends. Germline V gene data show CDR1 as MGHRA and CDR2 as YSYEKL. Here the CDR3 reads CASSLYGENIQYF. The CDR3 DNA reads as TGCGCCAGCAGCCTTTATGGAGAAAACATTCAGTACTTC.

This clonotype occurred a few times. The J gene is TRBJ2-2, the V gene TRBV5-1; 8 bases align to TRBD2. The CDR3 totals 17 residues. In germline, CDR1 is SGHRS, CDR2 YFSETQ. V shed 4 bases and J 4 bases; nucleotides not matched to a gene: 12. The CDR3 DNA reads as TGCGCCAGCAGCCAAGGACTAGCCCGATATAGCACCGGGGAGCTGTTTTTT. Its translation: CASSQGLARYSTGELFF.

At least ten counts were recorded for this clonotype. The chain employs TRBV12-3 or TRBV12-4 and TRBJ1-6; D unclear. This CDR3 is 13 amino acids long. V was shortened by 11 bases and J by 0 bases, with 8 bases between the two germline ends. CDR3 in amino acids: CASASSYNSPLHF. CDR3 DNA sequence: TGTGCCTCCGCTAGCTCCTATAATTCACCCCTCCACTTT.

The sample holds many counts of this clonotype. The V call is TRBV11-2, the J call TRBJ2-7; either TRBD1 or TRBD2 may fit D (5 bases each). Germline V CDR1 and CDR2: SGHAT, FQNNGV. V lost 6 bases, J lost 4 bases, and 16 bases lay in between. The CDR3 has 14 amino acids. The chain's CDR3 is CASRYRDGSYEQYF. The CDR3 DNA sequence: TGTGCCAGCAGGTACCGGGACGGATCTTACGAGCAGTACTTC.

V usage is TRBV7-3 and J usage is TRBJ2-6, with D possibly TRBD1 on 6 matching bases. Trimming took 8 bases from V and 0 from J, leaving 11 bases between them. CDR3 length: 15 residues. Germline V CDR1 and CDR2: SGHTA, FQGTGA. DNA of the CDR3: TGTGCCAGCGGCAGGGGCTACTCTGGGGCCAACGTCCTGACTTTC. It encodes CASGRGYSGANVLTF.

This chain connects TRBV5-5 to TRBJ1-1, with 7 bases matching TRBD1. CDR1 SGHKS and CDR2 YYEKEE come from the germline V gene (reference sequence). This CDR3 is built from 16 residues. Germline trimming cut 4 bases from V and 0 bases from J; bases unmatched to any gene: 9. CDR3 nucleotide sequence: TGTGCCAGCAGCGATTGGGACAGAGGAATGAACACTGAAGCTTTCTTT. Translation gives CASSDWDRGMNTEAFF. The full variable domain, completed using reference TRBV5-5 and TRBJ1-1, is DAGVTQSPTHLIKTRGQQVTLRCSPISGHKSVSWYQQVLGQGPQFIFQYYEKEERGRGNFPDRFSARQFPNYSSELNVNALLLGDSALYLCASSDWDRGMNTEAFFGQGTRLTVV.

This chain uses TRBV9 with TRBJ2-2, with a tentative D call TRBD1 (6 bases). CDR1 SGDLS and CDR2 YYNGEE come from the germline V gene. There are 16 residues in the CDR3. Trimming took off 3 bases at V and 7 bases at J, with 19 bases between the two ends. The CDR3 loop is CASSEGVGSAGGELFF. The CDR3, as DNA: TGTGCCAGCAGCGAGGGGGTCGGTAGCGCGGGCGGGGAGCTGTTTTTT.

This chain uses TRBV25-1 with TRBJ2-3; no reliable D call. Trimming removed 3 bases at V and 0 bases at J, with 4 bases between. This CDR3 comprises 13 residues. Per the germline V gene, CDR1 is MGHDK and CDR2 is SYGVNS. The CDR3 loop is CASSEKSTDTQYF. CDR3 nucleotide sequence: TGTGCCAGCAGTGAGAAGAGCACAGATACGCAGTATTTT.

This clonotype was found many times. The chain uses TRBV29-1 and TRBJ2-1; 7 bases match TRBD2. The CDR3 covers 16 residues. Germline lookup yields CDR1 SQVTM and CDR2 ANQGSEA. V was pared by 2 bases and J by 0 bases, with 7 bases of the junction left unmatched. This CDR3 is CSVELWRGSSYNEQFF. The CDR3 bases are TGCAGCGTTGAATTATGGCGGGGGAGCTCCTACAATGAGCAGTTCTTC.

The sample holds a few counts of this clonotype. CDR3: CASSPKGAGGHTEAFF. The CDR3 nucleotides read TGTGCCAGCAGTCCCAAGGGGGCTGGGGGGCACACTGAAGCTTTCTTT. The V and J genes are TRBV27 and TRBJ1-1; the match to TRBD1 covers 7 bases. Trimming removed 5 bases from V and 3 bases from J; junction bases left unmatched: 12. This CDR3 has 16 amino acids. Germline CDR1 is MNHEY and CDR2 is SMNVEV (reference sequence).

The J gene is TRBJ2-3, the V gene TRBV5-6; a weak D match, TRBD1 (5 bases). The CDR3 runs to 15 residues. Germline V gene data show CDR1 as SGHDT and CDR2 as YYEEEE. Trimming removed 4 bases from V and 8 bases from J, with 20 bases in between. CDR3 residues: CASSEVGQVGVTQYF. The CDR3 nucleotides read TGTGCCAGCAGCGAAGTGGGGCAGGTTGGGGTTACGCAGTATTTT.

The chain carries TRBV20-1 and TRBJ2-5, with 9 bases fitting TRBD2. The CDR3 runs to 14 residues. Germline trimming cut 6 bases from V and 2 bases from J; bases unmatched to any gene: 7. Germline loops: CDR1 DFQATT, CDR2 SNEGSKA (reference sequence). The CDR3 loop is CSALPGLAQETQYF. In DNA form, the CDR3 reads TGCAGTGCCCTACCGGGACTAGCTCAAGAGACCCAGTACTTC.

There are a few counts of this clonotype. The rearrangement joins TRBV20-1 to TRBJ1-1; 7 bases align to TRBD1. This CDR3 is built from 12 residues. J gave up 5 bases and V 3 bases, and 3 bases lay outside the gene matches. In germline, CDR1 is DFQATT, CDR2 SNEGSKA (reference sequence). CDR3 protein: CSARDRLTEAFF. The DNA for the CDR3 is TGCAGTGCTAGGGACAGGCTTACTGAAGCTTTCTTT.

Worth noting for this clonotype: A read error may produce the germline difference seen at one junction end. CDR3 nucleotides: TGTGCCGGCAGCCAAGCCCAGGAGAGCGGTCAGCCCCAGCATTTT. Its protein product is CAGSQAQESGQPQHF. V and J are TRBV4-2 and TRBJ1-5; D gene uncertain. This CDR3 region has 15 residues. Germline V CDR1 and CDR2: LGHNA, YNFKEQ.

This clonotype was observed a few times. The chain links TRBV6-1 to TRBJ1-1; D is ambiguous. V was clipped by 5 bases and J by 3 bases, with 13 bases between them. The CDR3 has 14 residues. CDR1 is MNHNS and CDR2 is SASEGT in the germline V gene. The DNA for the CDR3 is TGTGCCAGCAGTCAAACGCCCGATTACACTGAAGCTTTCTTT. Translated, it gives CASSQTPDYTEAFF.